The 14 T cell receptor beta chains listed next were all sequenced from one sample in a study of blood T cell repertoires in COVID-19. Assay used: immunoSEQ multiplex PCR; TCRdb lists only in-frame clones, some missing. This repertoire shows more than 300,000 clones, more than 70% found once; its top ten account for under 8%. Sequenced material: peripheral blood. The receptors derive from a man aged 18 to 30 who had recovered from COVID-19.

This chain joins TRBV4-1 and TRBJ1-1, with TRBD1 matching over 7 bases. CDR3 length equals 15 residues. The ends lost 3 bases at V and 0 bases at J; junction bases unmatched: 4. Germline V gives CDR1 MGHRA, CDR2 YSYEKL. DNA of the CDR3: TGCGCCAGCAGCCATACCGACAGGGTGAACACTGAAGCTTTCTTT. Amino acids: CASSHTDRVNTEAFF.

J is TRBJ1-1 and V is TRBV7-9; 10 nucleotides agree with TRBD1. CDR1 SEHNR and CDR2 FQNEAQ come from the germline V gene (reference sequence). The CDR3 is 14 amino acids. The trim removed 5 bases at V and 5 bases at J, leaving 5 bases unmatched. The CDR3 here is CASSNRDRGTEAFF. As DNA, the CDR3 is TGTGCCAGCAGCAACCGGGACAGGGGTACTGAAGCTTTCTTT.

CDR3 region: CASSPPKDREVWGRTEAFF. Here the CDR3 DNA reads TGTGCCAGCAGCCCCCCAAAGGACAGGGAGGTTTGGGGCCGGACTGAAGCTTTCTTT. The gene calls are TRBV7-9 and TRBJ1-1, with TRBD1 matching over 8 bases. There are 19 residues in the CDR3. The ends lost 5 bases at V and 5 bases at J; junction bases unmatched: 22. In germline, CDR1 is SEHNR, CDR2 FQNEAQ (reference sequence).

This clone was recorded a few times. The chain links TRBV20-1 to TRBJ2-7, with 13 bases matching TRBD2. Germline V gene data show CDR1 as DFQATT and CDR2 as SNEGSKA (reference sequence). The CDR3 runs 14 residues. Trimming at V came to 3 bases and at J to 4 bases, leaving 3 bases not matched to a gene. CDR3 loop: CSASLTSGGYEQYF. As DNA, the CDR3 is TGCAGTGCTAGTCTGACTAGCGGGGGGTACGAGCAGTACTTC.

This clone showed up just once. The V and J genes are TRBV6-5 and TRBJ2-5, with a tentative D call TRBD1 (6 bases). The CDR3 covers 13 residues. The V and J ends lost 7 bases and 1 base respectively, with 10 bases between them. Germline V gene lookup returns CDR1 MNHEY and CDR2 SVGAGI. The CDR3, as DNA: TGTGCCAGCACTTTCAGGGGCCAAGAGACCCAGTACTTC. This codes for CASTFRGQETQYF.

This chain joins TRBV7-8 and TRBJ1-2, with TRBD1 matching over 8 bases. The CDR3 is 17 residues long. V lost 2 bases, J lost 2 bases, and 10 bases stayed unmatched. Germline V CDR1 and CDR2: SGHVS, FQNEAQ. The CDR3 spells CASSLTRRDRSNYGYTF. The CDR3 DNA follows: TGTGCCAGCAGCTTAACCCGCCGGGACAGGTCAAACTATGGCTACACCTTC. Based on the CDR3 plus reference TRBV7-8 and TRBJ1-2, the full variable domain is GAGVSQSPRYKVAKRGQDVALRCDPISGHVSLFWYQQALGQGPEFLTYFQNEAQLDKSGLPSDRFFAERPEGSVSTLKIQRTQQEDSAVYLCASSLTRRDRSNYGYTFGSGTRLTVV.

The CDR3 loop reads CASSHAGGGTEAFF. The CDR3, as DNA: TGTGCCAGCAGCCATGCGGGGGGAGGCACTGAAGCTTTCTTT. The chain carries TRBV3-1 (or the pseudogene TRBV3-2) and TRBJ1-1, with TRBD1 as a possible D gene (5 bases). V gave up 3 bases and J gave up 4 bases, with 12 bases separating them. The CDR3 is 14 amino acids. CDR1 is LGHDT and CDR2 is YNNKEL in the germline V gene (reference sequence).

The chain combines TRBV9 with TRBJ2-7; 11 positions match TRBD1. The CDR3 runs to 16 residues. CDR1 SGDLS and CDR2 YYNGEE come from the germline V gene. The V segment lost 4 bases and the J segment 3 bases; nucleotides outside the gene matches: 9. In DNA form, the CDR3 reads TGTGCCAGCAGCCCTTGGGACAGGGGGGAACTCTACGAGCAGTACTTC. Translated: CASSPWDRGELYEQYF.

Turning to this clone: This sample also contains other DNA sequences that code for the same CDR3. The chain links TRBV7-2 to TRBJ2-5; TRBD1 matches at 8 bases. Looked up from germline, CDR1 is SGHTA and CDR2 is FQGNSA. This CDR3 is 14 amino acids long. After removal of 4 bases from V and 4 bases from J, the junction contained 5 bases not matched to a gene. The CDR3 protein is CASSSGQGRETQYF. The CDR3 nucleotides are TGTGCCAGCAGCTCCGGACAGGGACGAGAGACCCAGTACTTC.

The chain is built from TRBV30 and TRBJ2-7; D remains unclear. The V and J ends lost 0 bases and 0 bases respectively, with 6 bases between them. Germline assignment: CDR1 GTSNPN and CDR2 SVGIG (reference sequence). This CDR3 comprises 13 residues. Here the CDR3 DNA reads TGTGCCTGGAGTGTTAGCCGCTCCTACGAGCAGTACTTC. It encodes CAWSVSRSYEQYF.

V and J are TRBV28 and TRBJ1-1; maybe TRBD1 (5 bases). V dropped 1 base and J dropped 12 bases, with 18 bases sitting between them. This CDR3 spans 14 amino acids. Germline V gives CDR1 MDHEN, CDR2 SYDVKM. The CDR3 nucleotides read TGTGCCAGCAGTTTATTAGGCACAGGCGCCGCAACTTTCTTT. Residues: CASSLLGTGAATFF.

V gene TRBV24-1 combines with J gene TRBJ2-1; 12 nucleotides line up with TRBD1. The CDR3 length is 15 residues. V lost 3 bases and J lost 8; bases outside the gene matches: 4. CDR1 KGHDR and CDR2 SFDVKD come from the germline V gene. The CDR3 here is CATSDRGQGADEQFF. CDR3 bases: TGTGCCACCAGTGATAGGGGACAGGGGGCCGATGAGCAGTTCTTC.

The chain recombines TRBV9 with TRBJ2-5, with a weak D call TRBD1 (6 bases). This CDR3 region has 14 residues. Deletions cut 3 bases from V and 4 bases from J, with 13 bases between. Germline V CDR1 and CDR2: SGDLS, YYNGEE. DNA of the CDR3: TGTGCCAGCAGCGCAAGCACAGGGTTAGAGACCCAGTACTTC. Its protein is CASSASTGLETQYF.

The CDR3 reads CASSQDRVDEQYF. The CDR3 DNA reads TGTGCCAGCAGTCAGGACAGGGTCGACGAGCAGTACTTC. J is TRBJ2-7 and V is TRBV6-2 or TRBV6-3, with TRBD1 matching over 8 bases. Germline V gives CDR1 MNHEY, CDR2 SVGEGT. Germline trimming cut 5 bases from V and 5 bases from J; bases unmatched to any gene: 5. The CDR3 totals 13 residues.